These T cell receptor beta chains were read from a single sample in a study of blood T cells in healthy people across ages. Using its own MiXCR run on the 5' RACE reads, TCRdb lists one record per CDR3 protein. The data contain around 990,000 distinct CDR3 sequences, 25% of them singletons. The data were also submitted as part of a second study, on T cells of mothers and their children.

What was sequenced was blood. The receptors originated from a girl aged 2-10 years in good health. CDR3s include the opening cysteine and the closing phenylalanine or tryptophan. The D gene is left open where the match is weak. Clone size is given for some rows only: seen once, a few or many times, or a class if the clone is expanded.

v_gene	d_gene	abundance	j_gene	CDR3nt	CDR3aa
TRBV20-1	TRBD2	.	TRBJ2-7	TGCAGTGCGGTGTCTAGCGGGAGTTTGGCCTACGAGCAGTACTTC	CSAVSSGSLAYEQYF
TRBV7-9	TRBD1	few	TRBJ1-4	TGTGCCAGCAGCTTAAGGGGGCGCGAAGTGTTTTTT	CASSLRGREVFF
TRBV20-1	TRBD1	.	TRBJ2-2	TGCAGTGCTAGAGATGGGACAGGGGGGAACACCGGGGAGCTGTTTTTT	CSARDGTGGNTGELFF
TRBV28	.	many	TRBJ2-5	TGTGCCAGCAGCTGGAACTACCAGAACCCGCAAGAGACCCAGTACTTC	CASSWNYQNPQETQYF
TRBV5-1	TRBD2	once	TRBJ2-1	TGCGCCAGCAGCTCTAGCGGGGAATTTTACAATGAGCAGTTCTTC	CASSSSGEFYNEQFF
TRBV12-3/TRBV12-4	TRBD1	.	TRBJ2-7	TGTGCCAGCAGTGCCGGGACAGGGATTTACGAGCAGTACTTC	CASSAGTGIYEQYF
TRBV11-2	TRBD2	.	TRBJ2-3	TGTGCCAGCAGCTTGACGCGGGGGGGTCAGACAGATACGCAGTATTTT	CASSLTRGGQTDTQYF
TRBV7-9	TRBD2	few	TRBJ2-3	TGTGCCAGCAGCTGGGATCTAGCGGGAGACACAGATACGCAGTATTTT	CASSWDLAGDTDTQYF
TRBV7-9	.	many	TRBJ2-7	TGTGCCAGCGGCCCGGAGAACAGGGAAGAGCAGTACTTC	CASGPENREEQYF
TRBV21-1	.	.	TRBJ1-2	TGTGCCAGCAGCCCCGGGGGTCTAGGACAGGGAGTGAGCTACACCTTC	CASSPGGLGQGVSYTF
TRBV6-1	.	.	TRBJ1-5	TGTGCCAGCAGTGCGACAGCTAGCAATCAGCCCCAGCATTTT	CASSATASNQPQHF
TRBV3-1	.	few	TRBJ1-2	TGTGCCAGCAGCACCCGGAGCCATGGCTACACCTTC	CASSTRSHGYTF
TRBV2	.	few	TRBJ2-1	TGTGCCAGCGATCGCCGAGGTTGGAATGAGCAGTTCTTC	CASDRRGWNEQFF
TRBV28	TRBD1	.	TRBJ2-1	TGTGCCAGCAGTTTCTTGAATGTGAGGGACAGGGGGGTAGATGAGCAGTTCTTC	CASSFLNVRDRGVDEQFF
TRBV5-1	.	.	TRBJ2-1	TGCGCCAGCAGCTTGGGACCCGATACTAGATACAATGAGCAGTTCTTC	CASSLGPDTRYNEQFF
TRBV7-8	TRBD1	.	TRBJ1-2	TGTGCCAGCAGCTTAGAGTCTGGACAGGGATCCTATGGCTACACCTTC	CASSLESGQGSYGYTF
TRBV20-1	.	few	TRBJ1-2	TGCAGTGCTAGAAACAACCAGGGTCGGAATGGCTACACCTTC	CSARNNQGRNGYTF
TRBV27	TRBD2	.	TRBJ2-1	TGTGCCAGCAGTCCTAGCGGGGACTCCTACAATGAGCAGTTCTTC	CASSPSGDSYNEQFF
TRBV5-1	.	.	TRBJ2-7	TGCGCCAGCAGCTTGGAGGGGGGGCCAAACGAGCAGTACTTC	CASSLEGGPNEQYF
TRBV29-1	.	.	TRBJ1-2	TGCAGCGTTGCCGAGGAAATGCACAACTATGGCTACACCTTC	CSVAEEMHNYGYTF
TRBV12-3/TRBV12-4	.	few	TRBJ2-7	TGTGCCAGCAGCCGACTTGGGTCCCCGGGGGAGCAGTACTTC	CASSRLGSPGEQYF
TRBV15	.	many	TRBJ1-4	TGTGCCACCAGCAGAGATCTCTCAACTAATGAAAAACTGTTTTTT	CATSRDLSTNEKLFF
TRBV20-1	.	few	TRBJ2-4	TGCAGTGCCCACGGGGTTCTAGCCAAAAACATTCAGTACTTC	CSAHGVLAKNIQYF
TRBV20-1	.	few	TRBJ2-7	TGCAGTGCTAGAGGGACAGTGGCCTACGAGCAGTACTTC	CSARGTVAYEQYF
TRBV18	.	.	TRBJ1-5	TGTGCCAGCTCACCGGAAGGCAACGATCAGCCCCAGCATTTT	CASSPEGNDQPQHF
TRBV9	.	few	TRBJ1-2	TGTGCCAGCAGCGGGGGGGAGAATAATGGCTACACCTTC	CASSGGENNGYTF
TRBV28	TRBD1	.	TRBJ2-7	TGTGTCAGCAGTTTTCGGGACAGGGTCTACGAGCAGTACTTC	CVSSFRDRVYEQYF
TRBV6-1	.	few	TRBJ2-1	TGTGCCAGCAGTGAAGCACGGGACGCTATCAATGAGCAGTTCTTC	CASSEARDAINEQFF
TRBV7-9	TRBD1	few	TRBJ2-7	TGTGCCAGCAGCCCGACAGGGGTGGGACCCTACGAGCAGTACTTC	CASSPTGVGPYEQYF
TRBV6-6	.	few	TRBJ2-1	TGTGCCAGCAGCGTTTTGGGACTTGAGCAGTTCTTC	CASSVLGLEQFF
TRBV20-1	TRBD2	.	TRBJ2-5	TGCAGTGCTGATCAGGACTGGGGGGGGACCCAGTACTTC	CSADQDWGGTQYF
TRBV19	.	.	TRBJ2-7	TGTGCCAGTAGTATTCGTTCGGGCTCCTACGAGCAGTACTTC	CASSIRSGSYEQYF
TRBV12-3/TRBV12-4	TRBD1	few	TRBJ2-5	TGTGCCAGCAGTCCCCCAGGGGGCCACCAAGAGACCCAGTACTTC	CASSPPGGHQETQYF
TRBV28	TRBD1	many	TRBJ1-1	TGTGCCAGCAGTTTCACAGGGGGCAACACTGAAGCTTTCTTT	CASSFTGGNTEAFF
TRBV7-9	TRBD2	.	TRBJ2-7	TGTGCCAGCAGCTCGTTAAGCCCCCAGCGGGGGGCCTACGAGCAGTACTTC	CASSSLSPQRGAYEQYF
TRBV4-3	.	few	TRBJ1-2	TGCGCCAGCAGCCAAGATGTGGGGGGCGTTTCGACGATTGGCTACACCTTC	CASSQDVGGVSTIGYTF
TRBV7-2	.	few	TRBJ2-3	TGTGCCAGCAGCCTAGACGCCCCGCCGAACACAGATACGCAGTATTTT	CASSLDAPPNTDTQYF